Only a few counts were recorded for the clone carrying this TCR beta chain. Antigen specificity is unknown. TCRdb re-called the RT-PCR reads through MiXCR, storing one row per CDR3 protein. The data show around 470,000 distinct CDR3 sequences, approximately 7.8% seen once. Germline CDR1 reads DFQATT; CDR2 reads SNEGSKA (reference sequence). CDR3 length equals 11 residues. Deletions cut 1 base from V and 3 bases from J, with 4 bases between. The data were obtained in a study of response to subunit inactivated influenza vaccine. Study-level results: Every seasonal influenza vaccination brings in few new T cells, the authors suggested.

The sequence came from a man aged 50 to 75 who received an inactivated influenza vaccine. The chain has TRBV20-1 and TRBJ2-7; D unclear. Sequenced material: PBMCs from blood, taken less than 25 months after vaccination. DNA for the CDR3: TGCAGTGCTAGAGCACACTACGAGCAGTACTTC. Its protein product is CSARAHYEQYF.